This entry lists 13 T cell receptor beta chains sequenced from one sample in a study of T cell responses to AZD1222 COVID-19 vaccine. Produced via immunoSEQ multiplex PCR; TCRdb's table is partial and in-frame only. This table has tens of thousands of clones, about 90% appearing once. Specimen: peripheral blood, collected on day 0 of MenACWY control vaccination. The receptors were sampled from an adult in good health.

V and J are TRBV28 and TRBJ2-3, with 8 bases matching TRBD2. Germline V gene lookup returns CDR1 MDHEN and CDR2 SYDVKM. J was trimmed by 0 bases and V by 4 bases; bases with no gene match: 12. CDR3 length: 18 amino acids. In DNA form, the CDR3 reads TGTGCCAGCAGTTCTGGCCTAGCGGGCACCACTAGCACAGATACGCAGTATTTT. Translated, it gives CASSSGLAGTTSTDTQYF.

The rearrangement uses TRBV10-3 and TRBJ1-2; the D gene is possibly TRBD1 (5 bases). The CDR3 is 12 residues long. The germline V and J ends were trimmed by 10 bases and 5 bases, with 14 bases remaining between them. CDR1 ENHRY and CDR2 SYGVKD come from the germline V gene. CDR3 protein: CATQPPGYGYTF. CDR3 DNA sequence: TGTGCCACCCAACCTCCAGGGTATGGCTACACCTTC.

The chain uses TRBV30 and TRBJ1-1; a weak D match, TRBD1 (6 bases). With 4 bases removed from V and 3 bases from J, the gap between germline ends came to 15 bases. CDR1 GTSNPN and CDR2 SVGIG come from the germline V gene (reference sequence). CDR3 length: 14 amino acids. CDR3 DNA: TGTGCCTGGAAAACAGGGCGAGAGGACACTGAAGCTTTCTTT. Its protein is CAWKTGREDTEAFF.

This clone was found once. The V gene is TRBV6-5, the J gene TRBJ1-2, with D possibly TRBD1 on 6 matching bases. This CDR3 comprises 13 residues. CDR1 and CDR2 from the germline V gene are MNHEY and SVGAGI. Trimming stripped 6 bases from V and 6 bases from J, with 14 bases between. CDR3 loop: CASRNQQGDGYTF. The CDR3 bases are TGTGCCAGCAGAAACCAACAGGGAGATGGCTACACCTTC.

This clone was counted a single time. V usage is TRBV2 and J usage is TRBJ2-3; a weak D match, TRBD1 (7 bases). V was clipped by 6 bases and J by 8 bases, with 18 bases between them. This CDR3 region has 14 residues. The germline V gene encodes CDR1 SNHLY and CDR2 FYNNEI. This CDR3 is CASSQETGRGTQYF. Written as DNA, the CDR3 is TGTGCCAGCAGCCAGGAGACAGGGCGGGGTACGCAGTATTTT.

V is TRBV12-3 or TRBV12-4 and J is TRBJ2-5; D possibly corresponds to TRBD2 (6 bases). V was pared by 7 bases and J by 4 bases, with 13 bases between. The CDR3 contains 13 residues. CDR3 DNA: TGTGCCAGCACCTCCACCGGGGGAGAGACCCAGTACTTC. Its protein product is CASTSTGGETQYF.

V is TRBV4-3 and J is TRBJ2-7; 7 positions match TRBD2. This CDR3 is 15 amino acids long. The germline V gene encodes CDR1 LGHNA and CDR2 YSLEER. With V trimmed by 4 bases and J by 7 bases, 13 bases remained unmatched. This CDR3 reads CASSPRPSGLGEQYF. The CDR3 coding sequence is TGCGCCAGCAGCCCTCGGCCTAGCGGCTTAGGGGAGCAGTACTTC.

The chain employs TRBV2 and TRBJ2-7; 8 nucleotides match TRBD1. Germline lookup yields CDR1 SNHLY and CDR2 FYNNEI. V was clipped by 7 bases and J by 5 bases; unmatched bases: 7. The CDR3 spans 13 residues. CDR3 in amino acids: CASIRQGKDEQYF. The CDR3 DNA follows: TGTGCCAGCATTAGACAGGGGAAGGACGAGCAGTACTTC.

The rearrangement joins TRBV7-3 to TRBJ2-3, with D unclear. Trimming removed 4 bases at V and 1 base at J, with 15 bases between. The CDR3 is 16 amino acids. Germline-derived CDR1 and CDR2 are SGHTA and FQGTGA. The CDR3 DNA follows: TGTGCCAGCAGCTCCATCATGTGGGCGCGCACAGATACGCAGTATTTT. Translating gives CASSSIMWARTDTQYF.

The chain combines TRBV14 with TRBJ1-1, with D possibly being TRBD1 (6 bases). The CDR3 covers 16 residues. Trimming removed 1 base at V and 0 bases at J, with 12 bases between. Germline V gene data show CDR1 as SGHDN and CDR2 as FVKESK. The CDR3 here is CASSQGGAGVNTEAFF. The CDR3 DNA is TGTGCCAGCAGCCAAGGAGGGGCAGGGGTGAACACTGAAGCTTTCTTT.

The gene calls are TRBV5-1 and TRBJ2-5, with D perhaps TRBD1 (5 bases). The germline V gene has CDR1 SGHRS and CDR2 YFSETQ. The CDR3 runs 14 residues. V lost 4 bases, J lost 1 base, and 11 bases lay in between. The DNA of the CDR3 is TGCGCCAGCAGCCTCCGGACAACCCAAGAGACCCAGTACTTC. It translates to CASSLRTTQETQYF.

The chain couples TRBV18 to TRBJ2-6; no firm D call. Trimming stripped 2 bases from V and 0 bases from J, with 2 bases between. Germline lookup yields CDR1 KGHSH and CDR2 LQKENI. This CDR3 is 14 amino acids long. CDR3 bases: TGTGCCAGCTCACCAGGCTCTGGGGCCAACGTCCTGACTTTC. Protein product: CASSPGSGANVLTF.

This sequence joins TRBV24-1 and TRBJ2-3; D perhaps matches TRBD1 (6 bases). The ends were cut back, 3 bases at V and 4 bases at J, with 10 bases in the middle. The germline V gene encodes CDR1 KGHDR and CDR2 SFDVKD. The CDR3 totals 14 residues. The DNA for the CDR3 is TGTGCCACCAGTGATCCCCGGACAGCAGATACGCAGTATTTT. Protein: CATSDPRTADTQYF.